This TCR beta chain comes out of a study of CD8 T cells in Susac syndrome. RNA was extracted with the RNeasy kit, and a quantity of 0.5 to 1 ug was reverse transcribed using random hexamers. Via MiXCR, TCRdb re-called the immunoSEQ multiplex PCR reads, giving one row per CDR3 protein. The data contain fewer than 200,000 distinct CDR3 sequences, more than 85% of them singletons. Trimming left V 2 bases short and J 5 bases short, with 12 bases between. The CDR3 is 14 amino acids. Germline-derived CDR1 and CDR2 are LNHDA and SQIVND (reference sequence). This clonotype was sampled from a human donor with Susac syndrome. The sequenced sample was CD4+ T cells from PBMCs. The chain recombines TRBV19 with TRBJ1-1; D is ambiguous. The CDR3 is CASSISGLGTEAFF. The CDR3 DNA follows: TGTGCCAGTAGTATAAGTGGGTTGGGGACTGAAGCTTTCTTT.